The clone carrying this T cell receptor beta chain was counted between two and nine times. Its antigen is undetermined. The data derive from a study of T-cell memory formation after mild COVID-19. Background on the study: Across donors, TCR clusters were largely donor specific.

The CDR3 extends over 12 amino acids. Trimming removed 7 bases from V and 7 bases from J; junction bases left unmatched: 6. The V gene's germline CDR1 is SQVTM and CDR2 ANQGSEA. One entry per CDR3 protein results from TCRdb running MiXCR on the 5' RACE reads. The top ten clones hold 10% to 15% of a sample with around 500,000 distinct CDR3 sequences, 18% of them seen once. Study-wide points: Clones contracting day 15 to 85 were balanced CD4/CD8; later expanders leaned CD4+. Pre-infection memory harbored some responding clones, suggesting cross-reactive memory joined.

This chain links TRBV29-1 with TRBJ1-2, with TRBD1 matching over 10 bases. The sample consisted of PBMCs or a T cell subset sorted from them (not recorded which). The receptor comes from an adult woman who had mild COVID-19 (a few samples of this study predate the infection). Cell type and time point are not known. The CDR3 loop is CSAQGQGLGYTF. Here the CDR3 DNA reads TGCAGCGCCCAGGGACAGGGGCTTGGCTACACCTTC. The variable domain in full, completed from reference TRBV29-1 and TRBJ1-2, reads SAVISQKPSRDICQRGTSLTIQCQVDSQVTMMFWYRQQPGQSLTLIATANQGSEATYESGFVIDKFPISRPNLTFSTLTVSNMSPEDSSIYLCSAQGQGLGYTFGSGTRLTVV.